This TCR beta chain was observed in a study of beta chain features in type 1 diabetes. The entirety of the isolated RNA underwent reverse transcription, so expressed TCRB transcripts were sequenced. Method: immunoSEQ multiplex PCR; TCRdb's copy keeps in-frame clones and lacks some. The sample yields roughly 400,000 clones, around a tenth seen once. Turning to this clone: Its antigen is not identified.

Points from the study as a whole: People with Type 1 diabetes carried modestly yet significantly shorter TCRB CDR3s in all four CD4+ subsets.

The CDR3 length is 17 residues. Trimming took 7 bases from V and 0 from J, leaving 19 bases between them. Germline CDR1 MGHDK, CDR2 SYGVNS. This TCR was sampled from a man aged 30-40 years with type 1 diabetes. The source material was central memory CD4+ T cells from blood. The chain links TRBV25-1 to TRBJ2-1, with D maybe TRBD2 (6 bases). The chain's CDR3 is CASIEGAAGSSYNEQFF. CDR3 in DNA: TGTGCCAGCATCGAAGGGGCAGCGGGTAGCTCCTACAATGAGCAGTTCTTC.